The clone carrying this T cell receptor (beta chain) was counted between two and nine times. The record originates from a study of cytomegalovirus exposure and HLA in healthy donors. About the research overall: Out of 398 genotyped donors, 81% belonged to the Caucasian-associated ancestry cluster.

Vbeta (60) and Jbeta (13) primers were used in the PCR. Sequenced by immunoSEQ multiplex PCR; TCRdb stores in-frame clones only, minus some. This sample carries under 200,000 clones, about 75% of them seen once, and the ten largest clones take about 8%. The clonotype comes from a woman aged 40 to 50 in good health and CMV-seropositive. The specimen was PBMCs.

The CDR3 DNA is TGTGCCAGCAGTCTTTCCTTGAACACTGAAGCTTTCTTT. Its protein is CASSLSLNTEAFF. The gene calls are TRBV25-1 and TRBJ1-1; D unclear. The CDR3 extends over 13 amino acids. Trimming took off 5 bases at V and 0 bases at J, with 7 bases between the two ends. Per germline, CDR1 MGHDK and CDR2 SYGVNS.